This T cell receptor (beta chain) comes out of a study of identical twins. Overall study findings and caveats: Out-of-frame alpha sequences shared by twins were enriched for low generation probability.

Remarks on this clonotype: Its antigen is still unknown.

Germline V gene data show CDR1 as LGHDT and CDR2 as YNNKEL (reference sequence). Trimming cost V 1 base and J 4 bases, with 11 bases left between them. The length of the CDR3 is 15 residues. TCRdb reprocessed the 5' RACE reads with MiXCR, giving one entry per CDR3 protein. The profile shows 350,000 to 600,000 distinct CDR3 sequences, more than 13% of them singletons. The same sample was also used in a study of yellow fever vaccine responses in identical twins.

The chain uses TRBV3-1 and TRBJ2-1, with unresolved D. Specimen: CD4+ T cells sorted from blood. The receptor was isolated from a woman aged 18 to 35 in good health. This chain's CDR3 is CASSQGRSGYNEQFF. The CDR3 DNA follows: TGTGCCAGCAGCCAAGGACGAAGTGGATACAATGAGCAGTTCTTC.